This TCR beta chain was retrieved from a study of T cells in Graves' hyperthyroidism and ophthalmopathy. In the study overall: It was at initial diagnosis, before any treatment, that peripheral blood was collected.

Turning to this clonotype: The conserved phenylalanine or tryptophan normally closing the CDR3 is absent here, so this likely arose from a read error.

RNA transcripts served as the template for amplifying TCR beta CDR3 regions. Using the HTBI primer set, a first-round RT-PCR was run on the TCR CDR3. One entry per CDR3 protein, called by TCRdb with MiXCR from the multiplex PCR reads. The data hold around 280,000 distinct CDR3 sequences, with less than 15% observed a single time. Diagnoses used clinical symptoms, serum thyroxine and TRAb, thyroid ultrasound and orbital computed tomography. Germline V gives CDR1 SQVTM, CDR2 ANQGSEA. With 6 bases clipped from V and 0 bases from J, the junction kept 9 bases outside the gene matches. The CDR3 covers 17 residues.

The sample consisted of blood. The sequence derives from a woman aged 30 to 39 with Graves' hyperthyroidism that later progressed to Graves' ophthalmopathy. The J gene is TRBJ2-2, the V gene TRBV29-1; 11 bases agree with TRBD2. CDR3 amino acids: CSVLELAGGPNTGELFL. CDR3 nucleotides: TGCAGCGTGCTGGAGCTAGCGGGAGGCCCGAACACCGGGGAGCTGTTTCTT.